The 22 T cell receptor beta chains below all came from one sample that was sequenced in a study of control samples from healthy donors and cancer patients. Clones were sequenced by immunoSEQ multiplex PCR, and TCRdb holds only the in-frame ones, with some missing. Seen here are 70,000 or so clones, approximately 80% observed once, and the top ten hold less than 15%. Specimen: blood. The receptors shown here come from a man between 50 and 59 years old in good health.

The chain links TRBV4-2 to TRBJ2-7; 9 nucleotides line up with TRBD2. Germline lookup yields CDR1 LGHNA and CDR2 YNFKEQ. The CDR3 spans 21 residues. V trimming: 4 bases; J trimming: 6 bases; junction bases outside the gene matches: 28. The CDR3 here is CASSLPSFRPKRWGLAFEQYF. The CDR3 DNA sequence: TGTGCCAGCAGCCTTCCCTCCTTTAGACCCAAAAGGTGGGGACTAGCCTTCGAGCAGTACTTC.

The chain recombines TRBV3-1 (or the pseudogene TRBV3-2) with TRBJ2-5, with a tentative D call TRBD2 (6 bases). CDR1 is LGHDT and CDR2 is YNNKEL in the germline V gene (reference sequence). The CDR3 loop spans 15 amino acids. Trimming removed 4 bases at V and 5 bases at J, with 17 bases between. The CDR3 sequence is CASSPSGGKGETQYF. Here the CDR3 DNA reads TGTGCCAGCAGCCCCTCCGGCGGGAAGGGGGAGACCCAGTACTTC.

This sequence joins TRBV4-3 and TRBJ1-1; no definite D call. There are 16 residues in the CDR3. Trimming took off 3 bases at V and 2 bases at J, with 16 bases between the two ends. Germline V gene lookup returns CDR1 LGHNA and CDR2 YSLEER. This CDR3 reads CASSHDSSYINTEAFF. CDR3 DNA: TGCGCCAGCAGCCATGATAGCTCGTATATCAACACTGAAGCTTTCTTT.

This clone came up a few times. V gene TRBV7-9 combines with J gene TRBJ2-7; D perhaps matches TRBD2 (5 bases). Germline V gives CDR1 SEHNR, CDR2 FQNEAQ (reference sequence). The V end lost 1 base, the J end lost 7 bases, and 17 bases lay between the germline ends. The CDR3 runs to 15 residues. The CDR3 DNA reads TGTGCCAGCAGCTTAGATCTAGGATACGGGGAAGAGCAGTACTTC. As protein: CASSLDLGYGEEQYF.

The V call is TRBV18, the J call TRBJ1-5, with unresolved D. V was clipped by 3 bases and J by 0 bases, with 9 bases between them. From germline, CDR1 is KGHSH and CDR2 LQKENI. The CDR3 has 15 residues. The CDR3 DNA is TGTGCCAGCTCACCGGGCCCCGGTAGCAATCAGCCCCAGCATTTT. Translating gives CASSPGPGSNQPQHF.

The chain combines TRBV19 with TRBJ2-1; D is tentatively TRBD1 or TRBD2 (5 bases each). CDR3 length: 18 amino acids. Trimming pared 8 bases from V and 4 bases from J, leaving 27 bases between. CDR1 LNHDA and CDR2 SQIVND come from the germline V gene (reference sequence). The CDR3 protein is CASAGTRDPKTMYNEQFF. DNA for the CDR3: TGTGCCAGTGCGGGCACCCGGGACCCCAAAACCATGTACAATGAGCAGTTCTTC.

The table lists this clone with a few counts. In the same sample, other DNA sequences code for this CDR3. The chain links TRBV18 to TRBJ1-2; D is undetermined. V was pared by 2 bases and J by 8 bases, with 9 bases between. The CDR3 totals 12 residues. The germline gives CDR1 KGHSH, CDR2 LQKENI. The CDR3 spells CASSPTRGGYTF. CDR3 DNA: TGTGCCAGCTCACCAACGCGTGGAGGCTACACCTTC.

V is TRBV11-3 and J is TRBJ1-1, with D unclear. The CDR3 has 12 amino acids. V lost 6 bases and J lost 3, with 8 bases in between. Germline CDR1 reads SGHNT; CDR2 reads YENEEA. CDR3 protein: CASRRVDTEAFF. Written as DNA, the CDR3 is TGTGCCAGCAGGAGAGTGGACACTGAAGCTTTCTTT. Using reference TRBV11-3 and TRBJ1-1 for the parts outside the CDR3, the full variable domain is EAGVVQSPRYKIIEKKQPVAFWCNPISGHNTLYWYLQNLGQGPELLIRYENEEAVDDSQLPKDRFSAERLKGVDSTLKIQPAELGDSAVYLCASRRVDTEAFFGQGTRLTVV.

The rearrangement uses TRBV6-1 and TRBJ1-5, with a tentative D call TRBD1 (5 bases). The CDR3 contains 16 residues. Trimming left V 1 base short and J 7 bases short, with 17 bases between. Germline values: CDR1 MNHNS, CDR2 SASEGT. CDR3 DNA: TGTGCCAGCAGTGAAGGGTGGGCAGGGATCCTCCAGCCCCAGCATTTT. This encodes CASSEGWAGILQPQHF.

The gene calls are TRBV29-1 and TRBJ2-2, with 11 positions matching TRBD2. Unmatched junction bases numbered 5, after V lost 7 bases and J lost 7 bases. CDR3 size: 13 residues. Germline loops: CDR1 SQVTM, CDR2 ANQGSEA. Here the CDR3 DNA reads TGCAGCGCATCCCTAGCGGGAGGCGGGGAGCTGTTTTTT. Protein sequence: CSASLAGGGELFF.

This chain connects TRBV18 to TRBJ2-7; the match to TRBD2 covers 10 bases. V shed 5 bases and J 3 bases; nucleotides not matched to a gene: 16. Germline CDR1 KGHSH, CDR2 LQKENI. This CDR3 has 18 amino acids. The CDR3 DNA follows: TGTGCCAGCTCATCATCAGCGGGAGGGCCGGGTCCCTACTACGAGCAGTACTTC. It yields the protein CASSSSAGGPGPYYEQYF.

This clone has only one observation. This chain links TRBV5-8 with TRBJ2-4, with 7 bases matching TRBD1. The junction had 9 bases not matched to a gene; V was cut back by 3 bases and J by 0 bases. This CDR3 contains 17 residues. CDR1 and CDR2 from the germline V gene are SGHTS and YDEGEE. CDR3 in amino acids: CASSYGTATLAKNIQYF. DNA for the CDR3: TGTGCCAGCAGCTATGGGACAGCCACCCTAGCCAAAAACATTCAGTACTTC.

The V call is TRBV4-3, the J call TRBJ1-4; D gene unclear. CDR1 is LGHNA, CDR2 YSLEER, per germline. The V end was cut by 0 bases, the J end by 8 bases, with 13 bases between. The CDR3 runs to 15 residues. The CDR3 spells CASSQDRPGGEKLFF. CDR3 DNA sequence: TGCGCCAGCAGCCAAGATCGTCCGGGAGGCGAAAAACTGTTTTTT.

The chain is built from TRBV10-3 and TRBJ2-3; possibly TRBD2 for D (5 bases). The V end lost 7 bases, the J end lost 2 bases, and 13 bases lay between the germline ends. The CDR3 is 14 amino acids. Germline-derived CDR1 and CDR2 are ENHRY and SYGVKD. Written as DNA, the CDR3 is TGTGCCATCACGACGCGGGCGGACACAGATACGCAGTATTTT. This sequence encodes CAITTRADTDTQYF.

CDR3: CASSADLTDTQYF. The CDR3 coding sequence is TGTGCCAGCAGCGCAGACTTGACAGATACGCAGTATTTT. This chain joins TRBV7-2 and TRBJ2-3; no clear D. CDR1 is SGHTA and CDR2 is FQGNSA in the germline V gene. The CDR3 is 13 residues long. With 5 bases removed from V and 3 bases from J, the gap between germline ends came to 9 bases.

The DNA of the CDR3 is TGTGCCAGCAGCCCCCGGACAGGGGGGAGGACTGAAGCTTTCTTT. It is translated as CASSPRTGGRTEAFF. The gene calls are TRBV3-1 (or the pseudogene TRBV3-2) and TRBJ1-1; 10 bases fit TRBD1. Germline CDR1 is LGHDT and CDR2 is YNNKEL (reference sequence). Unmatched junction bases numbered 7, after V lost 4 bases and J lost 5 bases. The CDR3 has 15 residues.

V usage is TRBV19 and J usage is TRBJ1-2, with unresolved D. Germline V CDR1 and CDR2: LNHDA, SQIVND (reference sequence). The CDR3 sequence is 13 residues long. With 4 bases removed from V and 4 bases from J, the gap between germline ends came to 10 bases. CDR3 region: CASSKRETYGYTF. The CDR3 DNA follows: TGTGCCAGTAGTAAACGGGAAACCTATGGCTACACCTTC.

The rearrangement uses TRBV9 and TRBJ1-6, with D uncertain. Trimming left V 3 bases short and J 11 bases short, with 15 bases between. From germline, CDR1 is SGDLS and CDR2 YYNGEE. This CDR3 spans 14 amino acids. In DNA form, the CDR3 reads TGTGCCAGCAGCGCGGAGACAAGTGGGGCACCCCTCCACTTT. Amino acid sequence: CASSAETSGAPLHF.

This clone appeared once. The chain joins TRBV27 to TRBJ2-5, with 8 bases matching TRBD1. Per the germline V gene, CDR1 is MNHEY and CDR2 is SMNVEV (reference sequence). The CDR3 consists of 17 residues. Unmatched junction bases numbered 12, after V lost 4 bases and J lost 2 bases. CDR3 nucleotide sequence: TGTGCCAGCAGTTCCGGACAGGGATGGTATTGGCAAGAGACCCAGTACTTC. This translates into CASSSGQGWYWQETQYF.

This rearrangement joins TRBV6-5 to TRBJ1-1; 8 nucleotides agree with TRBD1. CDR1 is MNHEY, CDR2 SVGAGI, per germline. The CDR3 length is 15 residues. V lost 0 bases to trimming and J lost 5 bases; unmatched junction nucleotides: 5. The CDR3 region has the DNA TGTGCCAGCAGTTACTCGACAGGGGTGGGAACTGAAGCTTTCTTT. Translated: CASSYSTGVGTEAFF.

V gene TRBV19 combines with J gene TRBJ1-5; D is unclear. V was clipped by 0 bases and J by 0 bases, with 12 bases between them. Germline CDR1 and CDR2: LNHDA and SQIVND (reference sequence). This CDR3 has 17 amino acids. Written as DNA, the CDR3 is TGTGCCAGTAGTATAGATATTGGAGGGCTTAGCAATCAGCCCCAGCATTTT. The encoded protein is CASSIDIGGLSNQPQHF. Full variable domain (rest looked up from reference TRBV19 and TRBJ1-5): DGGITQSPKYLFRKEGQNVTLSCEQNLNHDAMYWYRQDPGQGLRLIYYSQIVNDFQKGDIAEGYSVSREKKESFPLTVTSAQKNPTAFYLCASSIDIGGLSNQPQHFGDGTRLSIL.

The CDR3 sequence: CASSFGGRIHGYTF. The CDR3 nucleotides read TGTGCCAGCAGCTTCGGGGGCCGTATCCATGGCTACACCTTC. The V gene is TRBV7-2, the J gene TRBJ1-2, with D tentatively TRBD1 (6 bases). V was cut by 3 bases and J by 6 bases, with 14 bases left in between. This CDR3 is built from 14 residues. Per the germline V gene, CDR1 is SGHTA and CDR2 is FQGNSA.